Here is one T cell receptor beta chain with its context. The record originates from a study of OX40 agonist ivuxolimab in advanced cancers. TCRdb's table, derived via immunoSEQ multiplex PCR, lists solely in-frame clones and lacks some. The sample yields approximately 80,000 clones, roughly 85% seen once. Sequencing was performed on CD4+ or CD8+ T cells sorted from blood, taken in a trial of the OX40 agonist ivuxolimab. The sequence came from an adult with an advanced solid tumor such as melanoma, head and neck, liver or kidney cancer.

CDR3 nucleotides: TGTGCCAGCAGCCCGGACAGGGAGAGAGGGCAGCCCCAGCATTTT. This gives the protein CASSPDRERGQPQHF. The genes are TRBV6-1 and TRBJ1-5; 8 nucleotides match TRBD1. Germline loops: CDR1 MNHNS, CDR2 SASEGT. Trimming took 6 bases from V and 7 from J; bases not matched to a gene: 11. This CDR3 is built from 15 residues.